The rows below give T cell receptor beta chains drawn from one sample of a study of T cell changes during pregnancy in multiple sclerosis. Sequencing was performed with immunoSEQ multiplex PCR; in TCRdb, only in-frame clones are kept and a portion is missing. The table shows about 70,000 clones, with around 90% occurring only once. The input for sequencing was CD4+ T cells from peripheral blood mononuclear cells, taken after pregnancy. The receptors shown here come from a female donor with multiple sclerosis, enrolled in a pregnancy study. CDR3s include the opening cysteine and the closing phenylalanine or tryptophan. Fields, in order: clone size, D gene, J gene, V gene, CDR3 protein, CDR3 DNA. The D gene is left open where the match is weak. Clone size is not always given. Where it is, it says once, few, many or a class for expanded clones.

abundance: NA
d_gene: TRBD1
j_gene: TRBJ2-5
v_gene: TRBV2
CDR3aa: CASSKFRDRAQETQYF
CDR3nt: TGTGCCAGCAGTAAATTCCGGGACAGGGCTCAAGAGACCCAGTACTTC

abundance: NA
d_gene: NA
j_gene: TRBJ2-7
v_gene: TRBV5-6
CDR3aa: CASSLIGVSSYEQYF
CDR3nt: TGTGCCAGCAGCTTGATCGGGGTAAGCTCCTACGAGCAGTACTTC

abundance: NA
d_gene: TRBD1
j_gene: TRBJ2-5
v_gene: TRBV25-1
CDR3aa: CASSEQGTGSRETQYF
CDR3nt: TGTGCCAGCAGTGAGCAGGGGACAGGGTCGAGGGAGACCCAGTACTTC

abundance: NA
d_gene: NA
j_gene: TRBJ1-5
v_gene: TRBV5-5
CDR3aa: CASSLAWTQGGYSNQPQHF
CDR3nt: TGTGCCAGCAGCTTGGCCTGGACACAAGGGGGTTATTCCAATCAGCCCCAGCATTTT

abundance: NA
d_gene: TRBD1
j_gene: TRBJ1-4
v_gene: TRBV7-9
CDR3aa: CASSLVGTGNEKLFF
CDR3nt: TGTGCCAGCAGCTTAGTAGGGACAGGGAATGAAAAACTGTTTTTT

abundance: once
d_gene: NA
j_gene: TRBJ2-2
v_gene: TRBV7-2
CDR3aa: CASSLEGRSGELFF
CDR3nt: TGTGCCAGCAGCTTAGAGGGGAGGTCCGGGGAGCTGTTTTTT

abundance: NA
d_gene: NA
j_gene: TRBJ1-1
v_gene: TRBV28
CDR3aa: CASSLGSPGSTEAFF
CDR3nt: TGTGCCAGCAGTTTGGGAAGCCCGGGGAGCACTGAAGCTTTCTTT

abundance: NA
d_gene: NA
j_gene: TRBJ1-1
v_gene: TRBV28
CDR3aa: CASSPNRANTEAFF
CDR3nt: TGTGCCAGCAGCCCTAACAGGGCGAACACTGAAGCTTTCTTT

abundance: NA
d_gene: NA
j_gene: TRBJ2-7
v_gene: TRBV10-2
CDR3aa: CASSDGQGRTYEQYF
CDR3nt: TGCGCCAGCAGTGATGGTCAGGGAAGGACCTACGAGCAGTACTTC

abundance: NA
d_gene: TRBD1
j_gene: TRBJ1-4
v_gene: TRBV11-2
CDR3aa: CASSSTGTGVEKLFF
CDR3nt: TGTGCCAGCAGCTCCACCGGGACAGGGGTTGAAAAACTGTTTTTT

abundance: once
d_gene: NA
j_gene: TRBJ1-6
v_gene: TRBV6-5
CDR3aa: CASSRANSPLHF
CDR3nt: TGTGCCAGCAGCCGAGCCAATTCACCCCTCCACTTT

abundance: few
d_gene: NA
j_gene: TRBJ2-3
v_gene: TRBV9
CDR3aa: CASSVQGRTDTQYF
CDR3nt: TGTGCCAGCAGCGTACAGGGGCGCACAGATACGCAGTATTTT

abundance: NA
d_gene: NA
j_gene: TRBJ2-7
v_gene: TRBV5-5
CDR3aa: CASSLVPGVYEQYF
CDR3nt: TGTGCCAGCAGCTTGGTTCCAGGGGTCTACGAGCAGTACTTC

abundance: NA
d_gene: TRBD2
j_gene: TRBJ2-1
v_gene: TRBV7-3
CDR3aa: CASSLNIGLAGDNEQFF
CDR3nt: TGTGCCAGCAGCTTAAATATCGGACTAGCGGGAGATAATGAGCAGTTCTTC

abundance: NA
d_gene: NA
j_gene: TRBJ2-7
v_gene: TRBV11-2
CDR3aa: CASSLLYEQYF
CDR3nt: TGTGCCAGCAGCCTGTTATACGAGCAGTACTTC

abundance: NA
d_gene: TRBD1
j_gene: TRBJ2-5
v_gene: TRBV20-1
CDR3aa: CSAPDRGTQYF
CDR3nt: TGCAGTGCCCCGGACAGGGGAACCCAGTACTTC

abundance: NA
d_gene: TRBD1
j_gene: TRBJ2-7
v_gene: TRBV10-1
CDR3aa: CASSETGGISYEQYF
CDR3nt: TGCGCCAGCAGTGAGACAGGGGGTATTAGCTACGAGCAGTACTTC

abundance: NA
d_gene: TRBD1
j_gene: TRBJ1-1
v_gene: TRBV27
CDR3aa: CASKRTGQGEAFF
CDR3nt: TGTGCCAGCAAAAGGACGGGACAGGGTGAAGCTTTCTTT

abundance: NA
d_gene: NA
j_gene: TRBJ1-1
v_gene: TRBV21-1
CDR3aa: CASSSGDRGRTEAFF
CDR3nt: TGTGCCAGCAGCAGTGGGGACAGGGGGCGCACTGAAGCTTTCTTT

abundance: NA
d_gene: NA
j_gene: TRBJ2-7
v_gene: TRBV5-1
CDR3aa: CASSWDGSSYEQYF
CDR3nt: TGCGCCAGCAGCTGGGACGGGAGCTCCTACGAGCAGTACTTC

abundance: NA
d_gene: NA
j_gene: TRBJ2-4
v_gene: TRBV6-1
CDR3aa: CASSEVWGPGNIQYF
CDR3nt: TGTGCCAGCAGTGAGGTTTGGGGGCCAGGAAACATTCAGTACTTC

abundance: NA
d_gene: TRBD1
j_gene: TRBJ1-1
v_gene: TRBV19
CDR3aa: CASSIDRDWNTEAFF
CDR3nt: TGTGCCAGTAGTATTGACAGGGATTGGAACACTGAAGCTTTCTTT

abundance: NA
d_gene: NA
j_gene: TRBJ2-6
v_gene: TRBV6-5
CDR3aa: CASSLGGPGANVLTF
CDR3nt: TGTGCCAGCAGTTTGGGGGGGCCTGGGGCCAACGTCCTGACTTTC

abundance: few
d_gene: TRBD2
j_gene: TRBJ2-7
v_gene: TRBV4-1
CDR3aa: CASSQVDMGLAGVHEQYF
CDR3nt: TGCGCCAGCAGCCAAGTAGATATGGGACTAGCGGGAGTACACGAGCAGTACTTC

abundance: NA
d_gene: TRBD2
j_gene: TRBJ2-7
v_gene: TRBV27
CDR3aa: CASSPGWGAGIYEQYF
CDR3nt: TGTGCCAGCAGCCCCGGGTGGGGAGCGGGGATCTACGAGCAGTACTTC

abundance: NA
d_gene: NA
j_gene: TRBJ2-7
v_gene: TRBV19
CDR3aa: CASNTRDRPYEQYF
CDR3nt: TGTGCCAGTAATACGCGGGACAGACCCTACGAGCAGTACTTC

abundance: NA
d_gene: TRBD2
j_gene: TRBJ2-3
v_gene: TRBV6-6
CDR3aa: CASSQGTSVDTQYF
CDR3nt: TGTGCCAGCAGTCAGGGGACTAGCGTAGATACGCAGTATTTT

abundance: NA
d_gene: NA
j_gene: TRBJ1-4
v_gene: TRBV11-2
CDR3aa: CASSLTRLTNEKLFF
CDR3nt: TGTGCCAGCAGCTTAACGCGGCTAACTAATGAAAAACTGTTTTTT

abundance: NA
d_gene: NA
j_gene: TRBJ1-5
v_gene: TRBV19
CDR3aa: CASSVEGMGQPQHF
CDR3nt: TGTGCCAGTAGTGTCGAGGGTATGGGGCAGCCCCAGCATTTT

abundance: NA
d_gene: NA
j_gene: TRBJ2-2
v_gene: TRBV5-1
CDR3aa: CASRTVANTGELFF
CDR3nt: TGCGCCAGCAGAACAGTCGCGAACACCGGGGAGCTGTTTTTT

abundance: once
d_gene: NA
j_gene: TRBJ1-2
v_gene: TRBV29-1
CDR3aa: CSVPERYYGYTF
CDR3nt: TGCAGCGTTCCCGAGAGGTACTATGGCTACACCTTC

abundance: NA
d_gene: TRBD2
j_gene: TRBJ2-3
v_gene: TRBV5-1
CDR3aa: CASSLRLAGSTDTQYF
CDR3nt: TGCGCCAGCAGCTTGCGTCTAGCGGGGAGCACAGATACGCAGTATTTT

abundance: NA
d_gene: TRBD2
j_gene: TRBJ2-5
v_gene: TRBV5-1
CDR3aa: CASSFASGSSSQETQYF
CDR3nt: TGCGCCAGCAGCTTCGCTAGCGGGAGCTCAAGTCAAGAGACCCAGTACTTC

abundance: NA
d_gene: NA
j_gene: TRBJ2-1
v_gene: TRBV30
CDR3aa: CAWSVSLAEQFF
CDR3nt: TGTGCCTGGAGTGTAAGTCTGGCCGAGCAGTTCTTC

abundance: NA
d_gene: TRBD1
j_gene: TRBJ2-1
v_gene: TRBV28
CDR3aa: CASSWTGRSYNEQFF
CDR3nt: TGTGCCAGCAGTTGGACAGGGAGGTCCTACAATGAGCAGTTCTTC

abundance: NA
d_gene: NA
j_gene: TRBJ1-1
v_gene: TRBV7-3
CDR3aa: CASSLTASGTEAFF
CDR3nt: TGTGCCAGCAGCTTAACCGCATCGGGGACTGAAGCTTTCTTT

abundance: NA
d_gene: TRBD1
j_gene: TRBJ2-7
v_gene: TRBV7-2
CDR3aa: CASSLAPDRGYEQYF
CDR3nt: TGTGCCAGCAGCTTAGCGCCAGACAGGGGCTACGAGCAGTACTTC

abundance: NA
d_gene: TRBD1
j_gene: TRBJ2-7
v_gene: TRBV7-9
CDR3aa: CASSPGGQEYEQYF
CDR3nt: TGTGCCAGCAGCCCCGGGGGACAGGAGTACGAGCAGTACTTC

abundance: NA
d_gene: TRBD1
j_gene: TRBJ2-7
v_gene: TRBV25-1
CDR3aa: CASSGRYRGYEQYF
CDR3nt: TGTGCCAGCAGTGGAAGGTACAGGGGCTACGAGCAGTACTTC

abundance: NA
d_gene: NA
j_gene: TRBJ2-7
v_gene: TRBV11-2
CDR3aa: CASSPLGGPYEQYF
CDR3nt: TGTGCCAGCAGCCCTCTGGGGGGGCCCTACGAGCAGTACTTC

abundance: NA
d_gene: TRBD2
j_gene: TRBJ2-2
v_gene: TRBV5-1
CDR3aa: CASSLDAGGFTGELFF
CDR3nt: TGCGCCAGCAGCTTGGACGCGGGAGGGTTCACCGGGGAGCTGTTTTTT

abundance: NA
d_gene: TRBD2
j_gene: TRBJ2-1
v_gene: TRBV5-1
CDR3aa: CASSGFGSGRMNEQFF
CDR3nt: TGCGCCAGCAGCGGCTTCGGTAGCGGGAGAATGAATGAGCAGTTCTTC

abundance: NA
d_gene: TRBD1
j_gene: TRBJ2-1
v_gene: TRBV19
CDR3aa: CASRTTMGQGVNEQFF
CDR3nt: TGTGCCAGTAGAACAACCATGGGACAGGGGGTGAATGAGCAGTTCTTC

abundance: NA
d_gene: TRBD1
j_gene: TRBJ2-3
v_gene: TRBV5-1
CDR3aa: CASSFNSMTGGTDTQYF
CDR3nt: TGCGCCAGCAGCTTCAACTCGATGACAGGGGGGACAGATACGCAGTATTTT

abundance: NA
d_gene: TRBD1
j_gene: TRBJ1-1
v_gene: TRBV5-1
CDR3aa: CASSRQGDDTEAFF
CDR3nt: TGCGCCAGCAGCCGCCAGGGGGACGACACTGAAGCTTTCTTT